The clone carrying this TCR beta chain was counted at least ten times. Antigen specificity is unknown. This entry comes from a study of T-cell memory formation after mild COVID-19. On the study more broadly: Largely, TCR clusters stayed within a single donor. Study findings and constraints: Second-wave clones peaking on day 37 lacked confirmed SARS-CoV-2 specificity. CD4+ contracting clones were found mainly in CM and EM, and CD8+ ones in EMRA. A balance of CD4 and CD8 characterized clones contracting day 15 to 85, whereas later expanders leaned CD4+.

Looked up from germline, CDR1 is SEHNR and CDR2 is FQNEAQ (reference sequence). V shed 4 bases and J shed 2 bases, with 10 bases lying between them. This CDR3 is built from 14 residues. MiXCR was run by TCRdb on the 5' RACE reads, yielding one entry per CDR3 protein. The repertoire holds 210,000 or so distinct CDR3 sequences, with around 30% as singletons. This TCR was sampled from an adult woman who had mild COVID-19 (a few samples of this study predate the infection). Cell type and time point are not known. The V gene is TRBV7-9, the J gene TRBJ2-3, with D possibly matching TRBD1 (5 bases). Material: PBMCs or a T cell subset sorted from them (not recorded which). CDR3 amino acids: CASSSQGYTDTQYF. CDR3 sequence (DNA): TGTGCCAGCAGCTCCCAGGGTTACACAGATACGCAGTATTTT.